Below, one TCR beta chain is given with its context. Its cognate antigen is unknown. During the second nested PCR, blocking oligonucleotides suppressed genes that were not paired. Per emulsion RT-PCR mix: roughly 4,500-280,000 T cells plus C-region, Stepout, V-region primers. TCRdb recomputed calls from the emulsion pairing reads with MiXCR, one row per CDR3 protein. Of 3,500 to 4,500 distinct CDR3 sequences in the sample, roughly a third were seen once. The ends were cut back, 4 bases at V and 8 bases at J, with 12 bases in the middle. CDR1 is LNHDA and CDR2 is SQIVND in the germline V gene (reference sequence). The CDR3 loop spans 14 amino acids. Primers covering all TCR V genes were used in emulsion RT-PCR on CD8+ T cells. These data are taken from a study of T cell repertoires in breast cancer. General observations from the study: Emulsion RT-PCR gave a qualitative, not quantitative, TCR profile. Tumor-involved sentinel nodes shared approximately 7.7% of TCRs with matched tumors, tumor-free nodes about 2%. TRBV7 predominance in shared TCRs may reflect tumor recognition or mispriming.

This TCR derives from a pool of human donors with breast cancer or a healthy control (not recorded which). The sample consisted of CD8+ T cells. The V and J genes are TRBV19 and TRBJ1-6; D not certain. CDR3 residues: CASSRQGSDSPLHF. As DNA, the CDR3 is TGTGCCAGTAGTAGACAAGGGTCGGATTCACCCCTCCACTTT.